This TCR beta chain was obtained from a study of shared clonotypes between healthy human individuals. Study-level findings and limits: Among donors, clonotype sharing was expected to be affected by sequencing depth.

Donors were Caucasian adults residing in Nashville, Tennessee, USA. Deep level was the assay's run setting. Only in-frame clones appear in the TCRdb table, and some are missing; sequencing was by immunoSEQ multiplex PCR. Of about 1 million clones in the sample, roughly 75% were seen once. In this sample, this clone turned up a few times. Its antigen is currently unknown. The CDR3 extends over 14 amino acids. In germline, CDR1 is KGHSH, CDR2 LQKENI. Deletions cut 3 bases from V and 7 bases from J, with 13 bases between. Sequenced material: memory CD4+ T cells sorted from blood. Indicated subset: CD45RA-negative fraction. This receptor was obtained from a man between 18 and 29 years old in good health. The chain is built from TRBV18 and TRBJ1-5, with a possible D match to TRBD1 (6 bases). CDR3 sequence: CASSPTRQAQPQHF. Written as DNA, the CDR3 is TGTGCCAGCTCACCCACCCGACAGGCCCAGCCCCAGCATTTT.